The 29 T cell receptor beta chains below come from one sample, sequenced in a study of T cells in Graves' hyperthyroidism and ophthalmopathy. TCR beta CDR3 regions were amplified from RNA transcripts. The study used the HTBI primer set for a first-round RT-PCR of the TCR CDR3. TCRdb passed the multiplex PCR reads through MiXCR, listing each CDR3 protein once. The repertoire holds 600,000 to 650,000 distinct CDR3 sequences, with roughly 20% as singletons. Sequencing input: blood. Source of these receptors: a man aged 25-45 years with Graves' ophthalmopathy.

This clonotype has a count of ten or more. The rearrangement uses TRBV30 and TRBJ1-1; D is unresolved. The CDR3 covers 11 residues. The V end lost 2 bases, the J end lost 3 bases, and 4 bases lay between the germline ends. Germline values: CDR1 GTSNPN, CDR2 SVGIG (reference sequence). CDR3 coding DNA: TGTGCCTGGAGTCCCTACACTGAAGCTTTCTTT. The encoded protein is CAWSPYTEAFF.

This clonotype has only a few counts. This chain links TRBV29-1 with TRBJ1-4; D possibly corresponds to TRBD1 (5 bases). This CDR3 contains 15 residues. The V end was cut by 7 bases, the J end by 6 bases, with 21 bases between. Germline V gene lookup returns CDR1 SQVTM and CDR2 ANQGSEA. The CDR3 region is CSARSGRSRDEKLFF. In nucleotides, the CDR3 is TGCAGCGCCCGCTCGGGGCGGAGCCGGGATGAAAAACTGTTTTTT. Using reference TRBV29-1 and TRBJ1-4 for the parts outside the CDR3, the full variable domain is SAVISQKPSRDICQRGTSLTIQCQVDSQVTMMFWYRQQPGQSLTLIATANQGSEATYESGFVIDKFPISRPNLTFSTLTVSNMSPEDSSIYLCSARSGRSRDEKLFFGSGTQLSVL.

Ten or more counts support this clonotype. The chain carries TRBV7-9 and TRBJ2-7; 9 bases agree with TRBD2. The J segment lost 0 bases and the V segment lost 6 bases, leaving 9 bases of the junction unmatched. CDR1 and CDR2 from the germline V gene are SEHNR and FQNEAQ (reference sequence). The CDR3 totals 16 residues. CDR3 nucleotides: TGTGCCAGCAGGGGGGGGTCACTAGCGGGCTCCTACGAGCAGTACTTC. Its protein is CASRGGSLAGSYEQYF.

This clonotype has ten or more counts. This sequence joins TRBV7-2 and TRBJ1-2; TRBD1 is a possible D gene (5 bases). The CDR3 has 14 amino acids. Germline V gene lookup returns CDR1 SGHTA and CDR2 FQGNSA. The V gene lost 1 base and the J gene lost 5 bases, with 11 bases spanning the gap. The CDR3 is CASSLGDSKYGYTF. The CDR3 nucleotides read TGTGCCAGCAGCTTAGGAGACAGCAAGTATGGCTACACCTTC.

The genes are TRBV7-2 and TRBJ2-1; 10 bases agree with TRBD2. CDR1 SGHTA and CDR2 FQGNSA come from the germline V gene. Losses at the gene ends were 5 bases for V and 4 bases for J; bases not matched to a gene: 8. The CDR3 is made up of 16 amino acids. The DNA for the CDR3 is TGTGCCAGCAGCCCCATTCGGACTAGCGGATACAATGAGCAGTTCTTC. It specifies CASSPIRTSGYNEQFF.

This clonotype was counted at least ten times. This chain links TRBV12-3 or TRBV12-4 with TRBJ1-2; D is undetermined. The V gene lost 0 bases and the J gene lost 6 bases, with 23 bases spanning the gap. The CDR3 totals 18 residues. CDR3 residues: CASSLASGIFLREHGYTF. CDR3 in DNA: TGTGCCAGCAGTTTAGCTAGCGGCATATTCCTCCGGGAACATGGCTACACCTTC.

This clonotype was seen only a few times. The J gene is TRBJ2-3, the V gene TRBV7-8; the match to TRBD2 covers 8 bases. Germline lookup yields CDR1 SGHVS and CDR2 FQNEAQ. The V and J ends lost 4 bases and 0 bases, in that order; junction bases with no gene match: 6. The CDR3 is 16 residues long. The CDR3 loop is CASSSRLALSTDTQYF. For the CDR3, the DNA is TGTGCCAGCAGCTCCCGACTAGCGCTAAGCACAGATACGCAGTATTTT. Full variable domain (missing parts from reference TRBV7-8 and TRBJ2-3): GAGVSQSPRYKVAKRGQDVALRCDPISGHVSLFWYQQALGQGPEFLTYFQNEAQLDKSGLPSDRFFAERPEGSVSTLKIQRTQQEDSAVYLCASSSRLALSTDTQYFGPGTRLTVL.

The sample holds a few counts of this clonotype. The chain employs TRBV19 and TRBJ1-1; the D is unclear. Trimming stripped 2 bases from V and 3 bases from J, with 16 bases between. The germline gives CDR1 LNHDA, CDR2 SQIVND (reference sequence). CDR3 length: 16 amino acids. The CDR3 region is CASSINSGGGDTEAFF. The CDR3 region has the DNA TGTGCCAGTAGTATAAACAGCGGTGGCGGGGACACTGAAGCTTTCTTT.

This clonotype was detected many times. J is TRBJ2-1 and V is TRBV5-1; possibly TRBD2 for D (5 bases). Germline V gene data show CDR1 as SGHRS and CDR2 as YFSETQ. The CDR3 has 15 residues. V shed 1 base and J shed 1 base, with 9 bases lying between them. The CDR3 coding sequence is TGCGCCAGCAGCTTGTCCGGGGTTTCCTACAATGAGCAGTTCTTC. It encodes CASSLSGVSYNEQFF.

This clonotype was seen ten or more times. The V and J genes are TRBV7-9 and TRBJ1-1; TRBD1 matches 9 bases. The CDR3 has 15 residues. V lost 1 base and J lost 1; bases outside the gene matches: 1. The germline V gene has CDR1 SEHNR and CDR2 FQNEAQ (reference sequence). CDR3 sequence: CASSLVGQGNTEAFF. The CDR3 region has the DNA TGTGCCAGCAGCTTAGTGGGACAGGGGAACACTGAAGCTTTCTTT.

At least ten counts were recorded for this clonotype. CDR3 loop: CASSTQGNNQPQHF. The CDR3 DNA reads TGTGCCAGTAGTACCCAGGGAAACAATCAGCCCCAGCATTTT. This chain uses TRBV19 with TRBJ1-5; TRBD1 is a possible D gene (5 bases). CDR1 and CDR2 (germline): LNHDA, SQIVND (reference sequence). CDR3 size: 14 residues. Trimming stripped 4 bases from V and 3 bases from J, with 10 bases between.

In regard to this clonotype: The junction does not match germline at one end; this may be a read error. In DNA, the CDR3 is TGCAGTACTAGGCAGAGTCTTAACACCGGGGAGCTGTTTTTT. Protein: CSTRQSLNTGELFF. V gene TRBV20-1 combines with J gene TRBJ2-2; D is possibly TRBD2 (5 bases). This CDR3 spans 14 amino acids. CDR1 is DFQATT and CDR2 is SNEGSKA in the germline V gene (reference sequence).

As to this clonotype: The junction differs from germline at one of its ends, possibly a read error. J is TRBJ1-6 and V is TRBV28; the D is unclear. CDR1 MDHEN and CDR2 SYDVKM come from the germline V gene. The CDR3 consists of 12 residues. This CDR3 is CASSPYSSPLHF. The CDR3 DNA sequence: TGTGCCAGCAGCCCCTATAGTTCACCCCTCCACTTT.

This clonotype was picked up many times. In DNA, the CDR3 is TGTGCCAGTAGTCAACTAGCGGGAGTAGGAGAGCAGTACTTC. Translation gives CASSQLAGVGEQYF. This chain uses TRBV19 with TRBJ2-7, with 11 positions matching TRBD2. Germline values: CDR1 LNHDA, CDR2 SQIVND (reference sequence). The CDR3 spans 14 residues. Losses at the gene ends were 5 bases for V and 7 bases for J; bases not matched to a gene: 7.

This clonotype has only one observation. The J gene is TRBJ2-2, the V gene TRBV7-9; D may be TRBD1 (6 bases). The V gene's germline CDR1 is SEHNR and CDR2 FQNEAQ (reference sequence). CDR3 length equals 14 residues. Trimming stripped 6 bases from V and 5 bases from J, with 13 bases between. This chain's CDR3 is CASSQGLRTGELFF. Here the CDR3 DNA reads TGTGCCAGCAGTCAGGGGTTGAGGACCGGGGAGCTGTTTTTT.

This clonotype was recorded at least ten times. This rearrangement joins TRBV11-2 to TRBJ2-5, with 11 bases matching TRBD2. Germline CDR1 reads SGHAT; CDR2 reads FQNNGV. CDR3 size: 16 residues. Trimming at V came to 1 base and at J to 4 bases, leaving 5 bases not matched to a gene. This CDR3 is CASSLAPGTSGETQYF. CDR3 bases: TGTGCCAGCAGCTTAGCCCCCGGGACTAGCGGAGAGACCCAGTACTTC.

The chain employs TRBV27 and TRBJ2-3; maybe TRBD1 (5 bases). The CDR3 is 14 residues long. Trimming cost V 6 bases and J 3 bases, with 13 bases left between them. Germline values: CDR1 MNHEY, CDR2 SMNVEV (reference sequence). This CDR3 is CASRGHLGTDTQYF. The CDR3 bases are TGTGCCAGCAGGGGGCATCTGGGAACAGATACGCAGTATTTT.

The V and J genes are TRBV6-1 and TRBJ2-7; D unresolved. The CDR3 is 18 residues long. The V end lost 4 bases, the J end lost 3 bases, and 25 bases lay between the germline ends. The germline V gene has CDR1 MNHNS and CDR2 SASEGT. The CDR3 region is CASSGQGWARGTYYEQYF. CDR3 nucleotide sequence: TGTGCCAGCAGTGGCCAAGGGTGGGCTCGCGGAACTTACTACGAGCAGTACTTC.

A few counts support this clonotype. CDR3 nucleotide sequence: TGTGCCAGCATGCCTCGCCGGGGGCTCTCAGATACGCAGTATTTT. It is translated as CASMPRRGLSDTQYF. The chain couples TRBV28 to TRBJ2-3; D tentatively fits TRBD1 or TRBD2 (6 bases each). The CDR3 length is 15 residues. Trimming took 7 bases from V and 4 from J, leaving 18 bases between them. Looked up from germline, CDR1 is MDHEN and CDR2 is SYDVKM.

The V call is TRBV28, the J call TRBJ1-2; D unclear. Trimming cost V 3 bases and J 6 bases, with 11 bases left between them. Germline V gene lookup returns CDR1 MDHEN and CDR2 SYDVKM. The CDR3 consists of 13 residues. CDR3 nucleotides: TGTGCCAGCAGTTTTGGCAACATGGATGGCTACACCTTC. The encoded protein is CASSFGNMDGYTF.

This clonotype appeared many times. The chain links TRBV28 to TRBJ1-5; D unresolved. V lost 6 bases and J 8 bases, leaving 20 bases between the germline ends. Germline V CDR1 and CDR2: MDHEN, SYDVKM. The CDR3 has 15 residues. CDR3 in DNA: TGTGCCAGCAGCCGCATCGGGCAGAAACATGAGCCCCAGCATTTT. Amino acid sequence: CASSRIGQKHEPQHF.

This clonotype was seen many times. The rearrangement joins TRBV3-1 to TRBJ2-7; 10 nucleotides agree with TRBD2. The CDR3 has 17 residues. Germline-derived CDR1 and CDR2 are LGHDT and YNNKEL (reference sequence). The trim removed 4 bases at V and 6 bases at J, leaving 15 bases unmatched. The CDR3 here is CASSPLSSGSAVREQYF. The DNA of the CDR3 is TGTGCCAGCAGCCCTCTTTCTAGCGGGAGTGCGGTCCGCGAGCAGTACTTC.

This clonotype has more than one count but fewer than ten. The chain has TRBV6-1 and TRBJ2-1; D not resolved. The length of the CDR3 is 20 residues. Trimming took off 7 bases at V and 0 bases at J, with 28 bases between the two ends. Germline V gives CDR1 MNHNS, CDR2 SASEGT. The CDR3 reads CASTPSDARAIISSYNEQFF. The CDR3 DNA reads TGTGCCAGCACCCCCAGCGACGCCCGCGCGATAATAAGCTCCTACAATGAGCAGTTCTTC.

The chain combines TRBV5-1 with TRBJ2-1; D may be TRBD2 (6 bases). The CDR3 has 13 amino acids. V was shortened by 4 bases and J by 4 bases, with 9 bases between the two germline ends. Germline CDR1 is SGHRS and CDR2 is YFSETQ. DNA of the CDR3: TGCGCCAGCAGCCAGCGGGTTTACAATGAGCAGTTCTTC. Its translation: CASSQRVYNEQFF.

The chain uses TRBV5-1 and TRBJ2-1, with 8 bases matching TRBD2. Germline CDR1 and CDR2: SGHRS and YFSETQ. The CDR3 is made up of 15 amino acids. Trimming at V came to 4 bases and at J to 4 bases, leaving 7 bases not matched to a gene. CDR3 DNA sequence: TGCGCCAGCAGCCGAGCGGGAGTTTCTTACAATGAGCAGTTCTTC. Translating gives CASSRAGVSYNEQFF.

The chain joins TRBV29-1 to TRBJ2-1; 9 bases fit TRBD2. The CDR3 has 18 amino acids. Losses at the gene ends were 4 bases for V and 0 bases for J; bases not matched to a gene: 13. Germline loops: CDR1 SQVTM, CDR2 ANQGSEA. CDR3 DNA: TGCAGCGTTGCACAGACTAGCGGAGTATTCTTCTCCTACAATGAGCAGTTCTTC. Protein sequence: CSVAQTSGVFFSYNEQFF.

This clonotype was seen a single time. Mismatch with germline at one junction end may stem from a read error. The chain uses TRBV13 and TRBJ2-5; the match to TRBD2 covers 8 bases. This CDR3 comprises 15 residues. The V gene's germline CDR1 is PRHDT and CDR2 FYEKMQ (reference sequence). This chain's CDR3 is CASSPLGGDRETQYF. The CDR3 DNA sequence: TGCGCCAGCAGCCCCCTCGGGGGGGATAGGGAGACCCAGTACTTC.

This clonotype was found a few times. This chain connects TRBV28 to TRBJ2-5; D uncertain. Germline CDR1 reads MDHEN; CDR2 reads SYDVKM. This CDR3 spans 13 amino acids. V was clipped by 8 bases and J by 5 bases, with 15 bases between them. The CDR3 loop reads CASRFRPKETQYF. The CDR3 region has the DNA TGTGCCAGCCGGTTTCGGCCGAAGGAGACCCAGTACTTC.

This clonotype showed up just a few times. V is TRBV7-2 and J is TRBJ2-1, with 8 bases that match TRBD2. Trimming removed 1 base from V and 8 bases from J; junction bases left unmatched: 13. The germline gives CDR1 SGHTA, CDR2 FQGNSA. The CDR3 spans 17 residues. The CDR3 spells CASSLDTGLGFADEQFF. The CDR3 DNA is TGTGCCAGCAGCTTAGATACGGGACTAGGGTTCGCAGATGAGCAGTTCTTC.